The clone carrying this T cell receptor (beta chain) was seen at least ten times. Its target is not known. CDR1 and CDR2 from the germline V gene are SGHRS and YFSETQ. The CDR3 extends over 13 amino acids. Trimming shortened V by 0 bases and J by 7 bases, and 8 bases separated the two germline ends. This sample was taken from a study of T cells after yellow fever vaccination. General study findings and limits: Though weaker, the secondary response peaked faster, on day 5 versus 15. Boosting was followed by the reappearance of most primary-vaccination clones (roughly 95% CD4, around 90% CD8). Any FACS-sorted repertoire could hold abundant clonotypes that contaminate it from the bulk population. Overlap between CD4 and CD8 compartments was detected for a small share of clonotypes.

TCRdb reprocessed the 5' RACE reads via MiXCR and lists one record per CDR3 protein. The table lists about 300,000 distinct CDR3 sequences, approximately 7% of them singletons. The clonotype originates from a man younger than 30 who received the YFV17D yellow fever vaccine. This material consisted of PBMCs, taken roughly 47 days after the first yellow fever vaccination. The chain joins TRBV5-1 to TRBJ2-1; tentatively, D is TRBD1 (5 bases). CDR3 sequence reads: CASSLGGTNEQFF. CDR3 DNA sequence: TGCGCCAGCAGCTTGGGGGGCACGAATGAGCAGTTCTTC.